This T cell receptor beta chain originates from a study of HIV-infected patients and healthy controls. cDNA was made from around 0.5 ug RNA using alpha and beta constant primers. Separate chain-specific third strand synthesis with multiplexing indices produced the alpha and beta libraries. TCRdb fed the 5' RACE reads into MiXCR, producing one record per CDR3 protein. The table records about 6,600 distinct CDR3 sequences, more than 7.5% of them present only once. Follow-up blood was drawn about 14 weeks, roughly three months, after antiretroviral therapy began. All unsorted peripheral T cells were captured because whole blood was used without fractionation. This CDR3 is built from 12 residues. V lost 5 bases, J lost 9 bases, and 13 bases lay in between. Looked up from germline, CDR1 is SGHTA and CDR2 is FQGNSA.

The TCR was taken from an adult with HIV infection. This rearrangement joins TRBV7-2 to TRBJ1-2; D may be TRBD1 (5 bases). Material: blood, obtained during antiretroviral therapy. As DNA, the CDR3 is TGTGCCAGCAGCCCCCGGACAACAAGCTACACCTTC. This gives the protein CASSPRTTSYTF.